This T cell receptor (beta chain) is from a study of cytomegalovirus exposure and HLA in healthy donors. This CDR3 is 14 amino acids long. The ends were cut back, 2 bases at V and 2 bases at J, with 6 bases in the middle. Germline lookup yields CDR1 PRHDT and CDR2 FYEKMQ (reference sequence). The PCR used 60 Vbeta and 13 Jbeta primers. The data were produced by immunoSEQ multiplex PCR, yet TCRdb's version contains in-frame clones alone and is incomplete. The data show approximately 250,000 clones, about 85% seen once. General study findings and limits: In vitro checks showed that a few CMV-associated chains really do target CMV antigens.

Concerning this clone itself: The target antigen is unknown.

Material: PBMCs. The rearrangement joins TRBV13 to TRBJ1-4; D may be TRBD1 (5 bases). The sequence was collected from a girl between 2 and 10 years old in good health and CMV-seronegative. The CDR3 reads CASSLRGTNEKLFF. The CDR3, as DNA: TGTGCCAGCAGCTTACGGGGGACTAATGAAAAACTGTTTTTT.